Listed below are T cell receptor beta chains from one sample, sequenced in a study of T cell responses to AZD1222 COVID-19 vaccine. Generated by immunoSEQ multiplex PCR, the TCRdb table keeps only in-frame clones and is missing some. This table holds about 120,000 clones, around nine tenths found once. The specimen was peripheral blood, collected 28 days after the second dose of the MenACWY control vaccine. The receptor set was obtained from an adult who received the MenACWY meningococcal vaccine as a control. Both conserved end residues are part of each CDR3. The order of the fields is V gene, J gene, clone size, D gene, CDR3 protein, CDR3 DNA. A D gene is named only where the DNA matches it firmly. Not all rows give a size; the values are once, few, many and, for expanded clones, a class.

V gene: TRBV10-2
J gene: TRBJ1-5
clone size: .
D gene: .
CDR3 protein: CASKSNREYSNQPQHF
CDR3 DNA: TGCGCCAGTAAATCAAACCGCGAATATAGCAATCAGCCCCAGCATTTT

V gene: TRBV2
J gene: TRBJ1-5
clone size: .
D gene: .
CDR3 protein: CASRIRGLGNQPQHF
CDR3 DNA: TGTGCCAGCAGGATCAGGGGATTAGGCAATCAGCCCCAGCATTTT

V gene: TRBV28
J gene: TRBJ1-2
clone size: .
D gene: .
CDR3 protein: CAVRGERYGYTF
CDR3 DNA: TGTGCCGTCCGGGGAGAACGCTATGGCTACACCTTC

V gene: TRBV11-2
J gene: TRBJ1-1
clone size: .
D gene: .
CDR3 protein: CASSPGQLNTEAFF
CDR3 DNA: TGTGCCAGCAGCCCGGGACAACTGAACACTGAAGCTTTCTTT

V gene: TRBV11-2
J gene: TRBJ2-7
clone size: .
D gene: TRBD2
CDR3 protein: CASSRGLAAAYEQYF
CDR3 DNA: TGTGCCAGCAGCCGCGGACTAGCGGCCGCCTACGAGCAGTACTTC

V gene: TRBV29-1
J gene: TRBJ2-4
clone size: .
D gene: .
CDR3 protein: CSVESGLAKNIQYF
CDR3 DNA: TGCAGCGTTGAAAGCGGGTTAGCCAAAAACATTCAGTACTTC

V gene: TRBV6-2/TRBV6-3
J gene: TRBJ2-1
clone size: .
D gene: .
CDR3 protein: CASSFQPSGLTLSSYNEQFF
CDR3 DNA: TGTGCCAGCAGTTTCCAACCTTCGGGACTTACCCTAAGCTCCTACAATGAGCAGTTCTTC

V gene: TRBV29-1
J gene: TRBJ2-3
clone size: .
D gene: .
CDR3 protein: CSVEDWGGPLGDTQYF
CDR3 DNA: TGCAGCGTTGAAGATTGGGGGGGCCCCCTGGGAGATACGCAGTATTTT

V gene: TRBV7-8
J gene: TRBJ1-2
clone size: .
D gene: TRBD1
CDR3 protein: CASSFRGAYGYTF
CDR3 DNA: TGTGCCAGCAGCTTCAGGGGGGCCTATGGCTACACCTTC

V gene: TRBV4-2
J gene: TRBJ1-1
clone size: .
D gene: .
CDR3 protein: CASSQGVGSNTEAFF
CDR3 DNA: TGTGCCAGCAGCCAAGGGGTAGGGTCGAACACTGAAGCTTTCTTT

V gene: TRBV6-5
J gene: TRBJ2-7
clone size: .
D gene: TRBD1
CDR3 protein: CASSYAGTGEYEQYF
CDR3 DNA: TGTGCCAGCAGTTACGCCGGGACAGGGGAATACGAGCAGTACTTC

V gene: TRBV6-5
J gene: TRBJ2-3
clone size: .
D gene: .
CDR3 protein: CASSNRVWSTDTQYF
CDR3 DNA: TGTGCCAGCAGTAACAGGGTGTGGAGCACAGATACGCAGTATTTT

V gene: TRBV7-3
J gene: TRBJ2-2
clone size: .
D gene: .
CDR3 protein: CASSLHTALENTGELFF
CDR3 DNA: TGTGCCAGCAGCTTACATACAGCTCTGGAGAACACCGGGGAGCTGTTTTTT

V gene: TRBV5-4
J gene: TRBJ2-3
clone size: .
D gene: .
CDR3 protein: CASSPSPEDTQYF
CDR3 DNA: TGTGCCAGCAGCCCTAGCCCCGAGGATACGCAGTATTTT

V gene: TRBV10-1
J gene: TRBJ2-3
clone size: .
D gene: .
CDR3 protein: CASSLGGPDTQYF
CDR3 DNA: TGCGCCAGCAGCCTCGGGGGCCCTGATACGCAGTATTTT

V gene: TRBV4-1
J gene: TRBJ2-7
clone size: .
D gene: TRBD1
CDR3 protein: CASSHGTEGEQYF
CDR3 DNA: TGCGCCAGCAGCCACGGGACAGAGGGCGAGCAGTACTTC

V gene: TRBV6-5
J gene: TRBJ2-2
clone size: once
D gene: TRBD2
CDR3 protein: CASRNRGLASGELFF
CDR3 DNA: TGTGCCAGCAGAAATAGGGGACTAGCATCCGGGGAGCTGTTTTTT

V gene: TRBV25-1
J gene: TRBJ1-5
clone size: .
D gene: .
CDR3 protein: CASSDRRGGKDNQPQHF
CDR3 DNA: TGTGCCAGCAGTGATCGGCGGGGAGGGAAGGACAATCAGCCCCAGCATTTT